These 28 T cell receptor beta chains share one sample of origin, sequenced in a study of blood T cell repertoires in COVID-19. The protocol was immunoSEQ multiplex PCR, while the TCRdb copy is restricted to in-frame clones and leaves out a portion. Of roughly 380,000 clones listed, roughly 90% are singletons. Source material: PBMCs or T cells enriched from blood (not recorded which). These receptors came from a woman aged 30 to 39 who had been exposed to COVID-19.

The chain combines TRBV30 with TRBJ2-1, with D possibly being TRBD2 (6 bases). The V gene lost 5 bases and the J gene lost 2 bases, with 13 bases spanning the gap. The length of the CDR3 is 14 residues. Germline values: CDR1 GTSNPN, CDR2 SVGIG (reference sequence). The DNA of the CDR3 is TGTGCCTGGGGGACTTCTTCCACCTACAATGAGCAGTTCTTC. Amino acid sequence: CAWGTSSTYNEQFF.

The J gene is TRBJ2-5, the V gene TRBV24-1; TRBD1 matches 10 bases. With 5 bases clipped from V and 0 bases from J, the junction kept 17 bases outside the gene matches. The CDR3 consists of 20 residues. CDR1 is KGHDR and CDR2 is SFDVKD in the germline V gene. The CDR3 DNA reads TGTGCCACCAGTGGTCGAATATCGGACAGGGGGTTCCATTACCAAGAGACCCAGTACTTC. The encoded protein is CATSGRISDRGFHYQETQYF.

CDR3 amino acids: CASSQDRQGLNGYTF. CDR3 nucleotides: TGTGCCAGCAGCCAAGATCGGCAGGGGTTAAATGGCTACACCTTC. The chain joins TRBV3-1 (or the pseudogene TRBV3-2) to TRBJ1-2; D is possibly TRBD1 (6 bases). This CDR3 contains 15 residues. The germline CDR1 and CDR2 sequences are LGHDT and YNNKEL (reference sequence). The V and J ends lost 0 bases and 6 bases respectively, with 14 bases between them.

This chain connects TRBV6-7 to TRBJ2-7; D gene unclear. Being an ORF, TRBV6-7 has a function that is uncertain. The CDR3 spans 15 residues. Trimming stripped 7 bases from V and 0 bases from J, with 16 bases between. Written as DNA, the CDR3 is TGTGCCAGCACCCTGTTAAGCTTGAGCTCCTACGAGCAGTACTTC. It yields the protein CASTLLSLSSYEQYF.

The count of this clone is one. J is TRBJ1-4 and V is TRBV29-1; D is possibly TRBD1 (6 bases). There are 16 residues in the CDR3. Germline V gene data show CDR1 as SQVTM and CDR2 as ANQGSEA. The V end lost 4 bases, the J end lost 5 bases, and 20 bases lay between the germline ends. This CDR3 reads CSVVGGLPAQNEKLFF. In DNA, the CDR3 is TGCAGCGTTGTGGGGGGGCTGCCAGCGCAGAATGAAAAACTGTTTTTT.

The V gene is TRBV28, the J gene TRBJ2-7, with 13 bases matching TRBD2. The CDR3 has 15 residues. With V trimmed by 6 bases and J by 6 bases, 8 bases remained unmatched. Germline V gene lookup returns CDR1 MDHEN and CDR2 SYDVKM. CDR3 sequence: CASSYPGLAGSEQYF. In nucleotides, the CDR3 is TGTGCCAGCAGCTACCCGGGACTAGCGGGGAGCGAGCAGTACTTC.

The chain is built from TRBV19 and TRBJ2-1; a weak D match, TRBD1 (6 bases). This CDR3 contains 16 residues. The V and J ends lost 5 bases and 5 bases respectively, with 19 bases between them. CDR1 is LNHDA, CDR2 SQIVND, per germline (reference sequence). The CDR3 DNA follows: TGTGCCAGTAGTTCCCTCAGGGGCCCCTGGGACAATGAGCAGTTCTTC. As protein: CASSSLRGPWDNEQFF.

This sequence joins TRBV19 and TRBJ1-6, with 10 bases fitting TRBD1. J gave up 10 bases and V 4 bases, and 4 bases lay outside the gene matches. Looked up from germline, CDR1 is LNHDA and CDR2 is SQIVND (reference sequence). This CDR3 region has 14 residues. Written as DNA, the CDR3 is TGTGCCAGTAGTACGGGACAGGGGTGGTCACCCCTCCACTTT. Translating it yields CASSTGQGWSPLHF.

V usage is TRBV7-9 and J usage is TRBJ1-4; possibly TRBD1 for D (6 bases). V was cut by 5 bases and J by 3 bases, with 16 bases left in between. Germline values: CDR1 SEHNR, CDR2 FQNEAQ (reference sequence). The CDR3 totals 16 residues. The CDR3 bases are TGTGCCAGCAGCCCTGGGGCAGGGGTTCCTAATGAAAAACTGTTTTTT. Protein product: CASSPGAGVPNEKLFF.

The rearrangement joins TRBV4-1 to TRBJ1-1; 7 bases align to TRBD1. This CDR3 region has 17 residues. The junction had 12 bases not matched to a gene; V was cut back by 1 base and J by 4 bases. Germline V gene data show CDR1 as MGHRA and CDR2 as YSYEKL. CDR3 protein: CASSQVPHRQGITEAFF. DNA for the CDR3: TGCGCCAGCAGCCAAGTCCCCCATCGACAGGGCATCACTGAAGCTTTCTTT.

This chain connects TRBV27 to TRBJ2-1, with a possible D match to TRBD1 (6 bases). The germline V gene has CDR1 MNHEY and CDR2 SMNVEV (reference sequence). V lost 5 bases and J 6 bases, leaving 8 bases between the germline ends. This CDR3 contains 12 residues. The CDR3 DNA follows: TGTGCCAGCAGTCTAGGGGGCAATGAGCAGTTCTTC. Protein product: CASSLGGNEQFF.

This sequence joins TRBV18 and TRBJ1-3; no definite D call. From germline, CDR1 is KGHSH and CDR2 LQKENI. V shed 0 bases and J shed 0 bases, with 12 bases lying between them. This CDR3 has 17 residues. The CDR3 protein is CASSPPGGRSSGNTIYF. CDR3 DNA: TGTGCCAGCTCACCACCGGGCGGGCGGAGCTCTGGAAACACCATATATTTT. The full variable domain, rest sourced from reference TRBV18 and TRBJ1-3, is NAGVMQNPRHLVRRRGQEARLRCSPMKGHSHVYWYRQLPEEGLKFMVYLQKENIIDESGMPKERFSAEFPKEGPSILRIQQVVRGDSAAYFCASSPPGGRSSGNTIYFGEGSWLTVV.

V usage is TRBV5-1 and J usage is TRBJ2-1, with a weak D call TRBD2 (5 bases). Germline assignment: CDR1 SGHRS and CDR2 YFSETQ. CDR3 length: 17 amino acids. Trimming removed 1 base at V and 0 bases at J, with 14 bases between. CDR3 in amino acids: CASSLSWRANSYNEQFF. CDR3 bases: TGCGCCAGCAGCTTGTCCTGGCGGGCCAACTCCTACAATGAGCAGTTCTTC.

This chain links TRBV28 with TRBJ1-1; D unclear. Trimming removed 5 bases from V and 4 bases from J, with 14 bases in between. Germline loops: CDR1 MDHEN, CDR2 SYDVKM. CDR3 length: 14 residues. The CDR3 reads CASSPPRRATEAFF. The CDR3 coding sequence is TGTGCCAGCAGTCCGCCGAGGAGGGCCACTGAAGCTTTCTTT.

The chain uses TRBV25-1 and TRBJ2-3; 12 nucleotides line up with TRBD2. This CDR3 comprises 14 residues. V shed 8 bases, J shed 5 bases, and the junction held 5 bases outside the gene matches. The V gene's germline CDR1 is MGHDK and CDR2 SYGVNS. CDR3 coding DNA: TGTGCCAGCTCCGCGACTAGCGGGGGAGATACGCAGTATTTT. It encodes CASSATSGGDTQYF.

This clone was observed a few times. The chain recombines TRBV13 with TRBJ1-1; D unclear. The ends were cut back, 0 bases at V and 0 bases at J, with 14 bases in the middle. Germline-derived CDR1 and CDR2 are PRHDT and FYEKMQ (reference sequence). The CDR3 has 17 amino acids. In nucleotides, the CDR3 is TGTGCCAGCAGCTTAGGCGTCAGCAGGAACATGAACACTGAAGCTTTCTTT. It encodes CASSLGVSRNMNTEAFF.

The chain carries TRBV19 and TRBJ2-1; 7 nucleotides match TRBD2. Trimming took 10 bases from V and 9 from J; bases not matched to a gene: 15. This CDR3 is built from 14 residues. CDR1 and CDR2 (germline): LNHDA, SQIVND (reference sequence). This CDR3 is CAIRSSRETGEQFF. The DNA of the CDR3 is TGTGCCATTCGGTCGTCGCGGGAGACTGGTGAGCAGTTCTTC. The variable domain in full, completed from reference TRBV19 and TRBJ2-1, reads DGGITQSPKYLFRKEGQNVTLSCEQNLNHDAMYWYRQDPGQGLRLIYYSQIVNDFQKGDIAEGYSVSREKKESFPLTVTSAQKNPTAFYLCAIRSSRETGEQFFGPGTRLTVL.

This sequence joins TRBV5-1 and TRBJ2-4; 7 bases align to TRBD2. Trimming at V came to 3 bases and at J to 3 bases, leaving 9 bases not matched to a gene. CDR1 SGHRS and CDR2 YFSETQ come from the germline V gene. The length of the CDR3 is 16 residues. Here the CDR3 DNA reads TGCGCCAGCAGCTCCCGGGGAGGGGAATTCAAAAACATTCAGTACTTC. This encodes CASSSRGGEFKNIQYF. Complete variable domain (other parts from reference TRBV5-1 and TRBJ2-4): KAGVTQTPRYLIKTRGQQVTLSCSPISGHRSVSWYQQTPGQGLQFLFEYFSETQRNKGNFPGRFSGRQFSNSRSEMNVSTLELGDSALYLCASSSRGGEFKNIQYFGAGTRLSVL.

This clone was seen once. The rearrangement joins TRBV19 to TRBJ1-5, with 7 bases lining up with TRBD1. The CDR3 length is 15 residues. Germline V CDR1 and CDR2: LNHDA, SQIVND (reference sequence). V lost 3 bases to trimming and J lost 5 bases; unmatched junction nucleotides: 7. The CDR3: CASSMHRGKDQPQHF. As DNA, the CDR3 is TGTGCCAGTAGTATGCACAGGGGAAAGGATCAGCCCCAGCATTTT.

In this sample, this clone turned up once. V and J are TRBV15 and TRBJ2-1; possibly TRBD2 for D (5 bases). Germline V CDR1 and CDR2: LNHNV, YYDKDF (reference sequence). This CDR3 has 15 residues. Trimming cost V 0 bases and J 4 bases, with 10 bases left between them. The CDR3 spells CATSRDPADYNEQFF. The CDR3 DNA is TGTGCCACCAGCAGAGATCCAGCGGATTACAATGAGCAGTTCTTC.

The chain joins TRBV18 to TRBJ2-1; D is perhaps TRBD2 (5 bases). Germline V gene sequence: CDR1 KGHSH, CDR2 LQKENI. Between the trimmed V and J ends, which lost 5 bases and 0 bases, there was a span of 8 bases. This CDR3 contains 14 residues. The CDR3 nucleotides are TGTGCCAGCTCAAGGGAGAGCTCCTACAATGAGCAGTTCTTC. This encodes CASSRESSYNEQFF.

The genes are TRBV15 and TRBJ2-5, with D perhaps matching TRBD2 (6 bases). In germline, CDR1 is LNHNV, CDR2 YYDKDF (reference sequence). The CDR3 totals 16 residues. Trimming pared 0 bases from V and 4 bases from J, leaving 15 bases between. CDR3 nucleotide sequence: TGTGCCACCAGCAGAGAGGGGTGGGGACTTTTAGAGACCCAGTACTTC. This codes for CATSREGWGLLETQYF.

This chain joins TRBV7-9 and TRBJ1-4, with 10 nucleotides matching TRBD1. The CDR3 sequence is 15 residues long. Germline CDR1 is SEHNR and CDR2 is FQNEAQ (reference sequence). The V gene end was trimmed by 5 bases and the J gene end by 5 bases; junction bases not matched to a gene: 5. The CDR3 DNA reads TGTGCCAGCAGCCCAGGACAGGGGGACAATGAAAAACTGTTTTTT. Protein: CASSPGQGDNEKLFF.

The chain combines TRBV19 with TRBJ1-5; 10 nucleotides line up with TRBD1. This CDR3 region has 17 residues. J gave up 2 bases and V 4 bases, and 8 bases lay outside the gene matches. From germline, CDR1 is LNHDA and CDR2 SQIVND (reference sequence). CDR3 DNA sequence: TGTGCCAGTAGTACCCGACAGGGGGCAAGGGGCAATCAGCCCCAGCATTTT. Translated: CASSTRQGARGNQPQHF.

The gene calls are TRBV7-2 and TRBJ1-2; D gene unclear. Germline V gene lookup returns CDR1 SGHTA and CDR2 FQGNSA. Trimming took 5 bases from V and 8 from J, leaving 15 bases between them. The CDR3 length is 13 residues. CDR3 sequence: CASSDLWTGGYTF. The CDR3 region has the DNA TGTGCCAGCAGCGACCTATGGACGGGGGGCTACACCTTC.

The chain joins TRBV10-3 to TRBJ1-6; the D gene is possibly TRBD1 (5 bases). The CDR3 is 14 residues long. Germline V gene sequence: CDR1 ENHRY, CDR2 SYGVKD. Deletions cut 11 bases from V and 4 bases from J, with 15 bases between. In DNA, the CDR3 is TGTGCCGCTGCGGGGGGAGCTTATAATTCACCCCTCCACTTT. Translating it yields CAAAGGAYNSPLHF.

This CDR3 is CSVDGRGVAEAFF. Here the CDR3 DNA reads TGCAGCGTTGACGGCAGGGGGGTGGCTGAAGCTTTCTTT. This chain links TRBV29-1 with TRBJ1-1, with 7 bases matching TRBD1. This CDR3 comprises 13 residues. Germline values: CDR1 SQVTM, CDR2 ANQGSEA. V shed 3 bases and J 6 bases; nucleotides not matched to a gene: 7.

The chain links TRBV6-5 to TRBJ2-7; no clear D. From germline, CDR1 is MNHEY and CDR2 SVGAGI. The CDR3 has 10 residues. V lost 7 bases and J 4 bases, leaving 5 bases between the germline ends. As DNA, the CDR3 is TGTGCCAGCAACGCGTACGAGCAGTACTTC. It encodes CASNAYEQYF.